This T cell receptor beta chain was obtained from a study of beta chain features in type 1 diabetes. Expressed TCRB transcripts were sequenced because the entire RNA isolate underwent reverse transcription. The method was immunoSEQ multiplex PCR; TCRdb's version includes in-frame clones alone and lacks a portion of them. The table has 23,000 or so clones, under 75% seen once. Notes on this clone: The antigen is unknown.

Study observations and caveats: Shortening that was moderate but significant affected the TCRB CDR3s of Type 1 diabetes patients in all four CD4+ subsets.

Trimming stripped 2 bases from V and 6 bases from J, with 10 bases between. The CDR3 consists of 13 residues. Germline V gives CDR1 SGHDN, CDR2 FVKESK. The chain uses TRBV14 and TRBJ1-2; perhaps TRBD1 as D (6 bases). Sequencing was performed on Tregs from blood. The source of this sequence is a young man with type 1 diabetes. The CDR3 here is CASSQPNRDGYTF. CDR3 in DNA: TGTGCCAGCAGCCAACCGAACAGGGATGGCTACACCTTC.